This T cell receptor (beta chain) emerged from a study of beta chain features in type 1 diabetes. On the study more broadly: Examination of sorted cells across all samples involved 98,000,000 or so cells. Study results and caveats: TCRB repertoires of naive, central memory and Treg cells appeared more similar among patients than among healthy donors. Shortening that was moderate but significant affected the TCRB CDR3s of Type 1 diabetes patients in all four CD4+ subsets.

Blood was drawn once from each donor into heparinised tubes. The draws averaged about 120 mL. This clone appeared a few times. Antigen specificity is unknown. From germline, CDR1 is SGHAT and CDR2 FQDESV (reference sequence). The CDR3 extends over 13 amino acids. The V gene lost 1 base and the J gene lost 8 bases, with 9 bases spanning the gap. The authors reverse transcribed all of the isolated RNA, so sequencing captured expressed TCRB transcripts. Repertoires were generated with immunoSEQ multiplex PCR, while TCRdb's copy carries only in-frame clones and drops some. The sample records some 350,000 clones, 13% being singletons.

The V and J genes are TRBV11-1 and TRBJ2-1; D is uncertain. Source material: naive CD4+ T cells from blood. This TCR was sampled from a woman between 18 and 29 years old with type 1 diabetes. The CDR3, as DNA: TGTGCCAGCAGCTTAGGGCACGAGGATGAGCAGTTCTTC. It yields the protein CASSLGHEDEQFF.